This TCR beta chain was identified in a study of post-analysis software for immune sequencing data. Unique molecular identifiers were carried by the TCR beta cDNA libraries. In TCRdb, the PCR reads were re-called with MiXCR into one record per CDR3 protein. Of fewer than 900,000 distinct CDR3 sequences detected, approximately 44% appear once; the ten largest clones hold roughly 5%. This clonotype came up a few times. The sample comprised blood. The sequence derives from a girl aged 5-17 years with multiple sclerosis.

CDR3 DNA sequence: TGTGCCACCAGTGATTTGCTGAGGGATGAGCAGTTCTTC. It specifies CATSDLLRDEQFF. The rearrangement joins TRBV24-1 to TRBJ2-1; TRBD2 is a possible D gene (5 bases). The ends were cut back, 0 bases at V and 8 bases at J, with 7 bases in the middle. CDR3 length: 13 residues. Germline values: CDR1 KGHDR, CDR2 SFDVKD.